The source of this T cell receptor beta chain is a study of T cell changes during pregnancy in multiple sclerosis (dated by TCRdb to between 2018 and 2020). Notes on the research overall: The study looked at changes in the T cell repertoire across pregnancy in women with multiple sclerosis.

From the cysteine up to the phenylalanine, the CDR3 has a length of 16 residues. Kept here is only the CDR3 DNA, which spans 48 bases and is read in frame from base 1. A note on this clone: The antigen it binds to is not known. Base qualities were left out, and no much larger clone turns up one base away.

The method behind the library was the immunoSEQ multiplex PCR assay. The table comes from immuneACCESS by way of TCRdb, which keeps in-frame sequences with V and J called. Part of the clones is missing from these tables; in studies checked, under half for an unresolved V gene and the rest for unknown reasons. This sample is represented by about 56,000 clones; 92% of them were singletons. The ten largest make up 0.15% to 0.25% of the sample. The receptor's source is a female donor with multiple sclerosis, enrolled in a pregnancy study. Sequenced material: CD4+ T cells from peripheral blood mononuclear cells, taken in the second trimester of pregnancy. The sequence links TRBV21-1 to TRBJ2-1; the table's D gene call, TRBD2, was not cross checked with the DNA. TRBV21-1 corresponds to a pseudogene. In nucleotides, the sequence is TGTGCCAGCAGCTCCGCCCTAGCGGGAGGGGTCAATGAGCAGTTCTTC. Its product reads: CASSSALAGGVNEQFF.